This T cell receptor (beta chain) came from a study of control samples from healthy donors and cancer patients. The CDR3 runs to 15 residues. The ends lost 3 bases at V and 0 bases at J; junction bases unmatched: 4. In germline, CDR1 is MNHNS, CDR2 SASEGT. TCRdb's copy holds only in-frame clones and misses some; the assay was immunoSEQ multiplex PCR. The repertoire holds fewer than 300,000 clones, with over 75% as singletons. Specimen: PBMCs. The rearrangement joins TRBV6-1 to TRBJ2-7; 8 bases map to TRBD1. The receptor's source is a woman aged 60-75 years with lung cancer. CDR3 nucleotides: TGTGCCAGCAGTGAGGGACAGGCGCCCTCCTACGAGCAGTACTTC. This codes for CASSEGQAPSYEQYF.